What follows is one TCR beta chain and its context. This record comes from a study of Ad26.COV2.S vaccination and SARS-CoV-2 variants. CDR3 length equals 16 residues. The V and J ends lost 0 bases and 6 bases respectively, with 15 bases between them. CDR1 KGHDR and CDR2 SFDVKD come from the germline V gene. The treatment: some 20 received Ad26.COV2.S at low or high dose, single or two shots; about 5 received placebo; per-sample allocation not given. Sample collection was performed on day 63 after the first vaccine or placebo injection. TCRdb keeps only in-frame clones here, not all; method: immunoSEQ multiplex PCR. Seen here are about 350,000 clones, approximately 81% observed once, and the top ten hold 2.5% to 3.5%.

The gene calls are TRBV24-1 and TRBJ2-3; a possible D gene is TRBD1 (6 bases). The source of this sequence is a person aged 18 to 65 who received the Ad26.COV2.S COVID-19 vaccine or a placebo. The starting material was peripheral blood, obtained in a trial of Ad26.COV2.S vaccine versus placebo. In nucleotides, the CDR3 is TGTGCCACCAGTGATTTGTCCAGGGGATTCTCGGATACGCAGTATTTT. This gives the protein CATSDLSRGFSDTQYF.